This TCR beta chain was recovered during a study of T cell repertoires in cytomegalovirus infection. Study background: Indicated by public TCR beta signatures were CMV infection and matching HLA type. Study results and limitations: Pooled public TCR beta family frequency picked out CMV carriers with the relevant HLA. The ex vivo response was dominated by HLA-C-restricted CMV-specific TCR beta clonotypes.

Each CDR3 protein gets one entry after TCRdb re-called the reads with MiXCR. The profile covers approximately 170,000 distinct CDR3 sequences, with about a sixth appearing a single time and around 19% taken by the ten largest. In germline, CDR1 is SGHVS, CDR2 FQNEAQ. With 3 bases removed from V and 6 bases from J, the gap between germline ends came to 15 bases. The CDR3 covers 14 residues. In the case of this clonotype: The antigen is not known.

The TCR comes from a human donor in good health (CMV status not recorded). Some clones in this sample may be carry-over from other donors' samples. This chain uses TRBV7-8 with TRBJ2-7, with a weak D call TRBD1 (6 bases). Sequencing input: CD8+ T cells from PBMCs. The CDR3 spells CASSFLGASGEQYV. CDR3 coding DNA: TGTGCCAGCAGCTTTCTGGGGGCGTCCGGCGAGCAGTACGTC.